The sequence of this T cell receptor beta chain was determined in a study of shared clonotypes between healthy human individuals. The germline V gene encodes CDR1 LNHDA and CDR2 SQIVND (reference sequence). The V and J ends lost 3 bases and 5 bases, in that order; junction bases with no gene match: 11. CDR3 length: 18 residues. Remarks on this clone: Its target is unknown.

General study points: The sharing of 5% to 5.5% of naive CD4 clonotypes was seen across several donors. A reduction in generation probabilities was seen for non-shared clonotypes relative to those shared by all four donors. An anticipated effect of sequencing depth on clonotype sharing among donors was recognized.

Using 200 ng DNA, around 30,000 T cell genomes, the sorted-subset replicate PCRs were run. Assay used: immunoSEQ multiplex PCR; TCRdb lists only in-frame clones, some missing. The top ten clones hold around 1.8% of a sample with some 680,000 clones, 60% to 75% of them seen once. Sequences were obtained from memory CD4+ T cells sorted from blood. Subset described: CD45RA-negative fraction. This receptor was obtained from a woman between 25 and 40 years old in good health. The gene calls are TRBV19 and TRBJ2-1; 12 bases are shared with TRBD2. The CDR3 DNA sequence: TGTGCCAGTAGTATCGACGGTTGGACTAGCGGGACAAACAATGAGCAGTTCTTC. It is translated as CASSIDGWTSGTNNEQFF.